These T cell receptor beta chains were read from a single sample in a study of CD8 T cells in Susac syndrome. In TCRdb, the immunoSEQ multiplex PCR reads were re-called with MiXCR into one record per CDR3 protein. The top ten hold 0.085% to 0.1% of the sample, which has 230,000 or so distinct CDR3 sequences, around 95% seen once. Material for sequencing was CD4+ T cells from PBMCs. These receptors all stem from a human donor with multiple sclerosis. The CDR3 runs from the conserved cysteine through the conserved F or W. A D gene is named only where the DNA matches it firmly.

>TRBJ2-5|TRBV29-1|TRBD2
TGCAGCGTTGAAGATCTCCCTTTTACCGGGACTAGCGGAGACCTTCTGAAGACCCAGTACTTC
CSVEDLPFTGTSGDLLKTQYF
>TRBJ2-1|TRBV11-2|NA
TGTGCCAGCAGCCCACGAGGGGCACTCTCCTACAATGAGCAGTTCTTC
CASSPRGALSYNEQFF
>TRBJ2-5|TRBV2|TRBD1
TGTGCCAGCAGTGAAGGAGGACAGGGACAAGAGACCCAGTACTTC
CASSEGGQGQETQYF
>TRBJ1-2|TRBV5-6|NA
TGTGCCAGCAGCTTGTCATCAGGGGATGGCTACACCTTC
CASSLSSGDGYTF
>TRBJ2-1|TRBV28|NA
TGTGCCAGCACCCCAACGAGGGAGGCTCCTGAGCAGTTCTTC
CASTPTREAPEQFF
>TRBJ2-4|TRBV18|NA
TGTGCCAGCTCGAAACCGGGAGAAAACATTCAGTACTTC
CASSKPGENIQYF
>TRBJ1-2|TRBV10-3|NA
TGTGCCATCAGTGACTCCAGCTATGGCTACACCTTC
CAISDSSYGYTF
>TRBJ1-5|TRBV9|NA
TGTGCCAGCAGCGTAGAGGGAGGCCCCCAGCATTTT
CASSVEGGPQHF
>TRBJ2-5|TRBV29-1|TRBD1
TGCAGCGTTAGACAGGGGGAAGAGACCCAGTACTTC
CSVRQGEETQYF
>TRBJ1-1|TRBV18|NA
TGTGCCAGCTCACCCTCGGGAGGCAACAGAGGTAAAACTGAAGCTTTCTTT
CASSPSGGNRGKTEAFF
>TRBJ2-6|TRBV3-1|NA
TGTGCCAGCAGCCTCAGACTGCTCACCTCTGGGGCCAACGTCCTGACTTTC
CASSLRLLTSGANVLTF
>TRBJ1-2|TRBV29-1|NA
TGCAGCGTGGAACGGACGGCTAACTATGGCTACACCTTC
CSVERTANYGYTF
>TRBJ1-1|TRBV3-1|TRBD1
TGTGCCAGCAGCCCGGACAGGGGGCTCGCTGGGAGCACTGAAGCTTTCTTT
CASSPDRGLAGSTEAFF
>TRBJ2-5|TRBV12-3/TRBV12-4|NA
TGTGCCAGCAGTTACCGACTTGGGACACCGGGAGAGACCCAGTACTTC
CASSYRLGTPGETQYF
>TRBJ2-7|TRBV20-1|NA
TGCAGTGCTAGCGGGTCCGGACTCCGCTACGAGCAGTACTTC
CSASGSGLRYEQYF
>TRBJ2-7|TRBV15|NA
TGTGCCACCAGCAGAGATCTGTGGGTTTACGAGCAGTACTTC
CATSRDLWVYEQYF
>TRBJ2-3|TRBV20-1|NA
TGCAGTGCCGGAGGCCGGAGCACAGATACGCAGTATTTT
CSAGGRSTDTQYF